This entry describes one TCR beta chain. Its target is not known. Germline V gene data show CDR1 as DFQATT and CDR2 as SNEGSKA (reference sequence). The CDR3 loop spans 14 amino acids. These data originate in a study of monozygotic twins with inflammatory bowel disease. Whole-study findings and limits: IBD patients, compared with healthy twins, shared fewer clonotypes with others (especially with disease activity). With inverse Simpson as the measure, TCRbeta diversity was lower in IBD patients than in healthy co-twins.

UMIs incorporating a 6-nucleotide sample barcode were appended by means of template switching. With the 5' RACE reads reprocessed, TCRdb shows one record per CDR3 protein and no DNA. Recorded here are about 450,000 distinct CDR3 sequences; the top ten clones represent 2.4%. Sequenced: blood. The gene calls are TRBV20-1 and TRBJ2-7; TCRdb names TRBD1, which stays unverified in the absence of DNA. The TCR originated in a human donor with ulcerative colitis or Crohn's disease, or a healthy co-twin of an affected twin (not recorded which). The CDR3 sequence: CSAPRDISSYEQYF.